This TCR beta chain stems from a study of shared clonotypes between healthy human individuals. The assay was immunoSEQ multiplex PCR, and TCRdb's table has in-frame clones only and misses some. The sample lists 1,400,000 or so clones, 98% occurring once. The clonotype originates from a man aged 30-40 years in good health. Sample: naive CD4+ T cells sorted from blood. Subset meaning: CD45RA+ positively selected.

In DNA form, the CDR3 reads TGTGCCAGCTCACCAAAAACTAGCGGGAGGTCCTACGAGCAGTACTTC. Translated, it gives CASSPKTSGRSYEQYF. V and J are TRBV18 and TRBJ2-7; 12 bases fit TRBD2. V dropped 2 bases and J dropped 1; count of bases not matched to a gene: 3. The germline V gene has CDR1 KGHSH and CDR2 LQKENI. The CDR3 is 16 residues long.